This T cell receptor (beta chain) was documented in a study of CD8 T cells in ankylosing spondylitis. Study observations and caveats: Matched ankylosing spondylitis synovial fluid reportedly showed significant enrichment of disease-linked clones. What seemed typical of ankylosing spondylitis blood was a TCR beta motif built from roughly eight highly homologous variants.

In germline, CDR1 is MGHRA, CDR2 YSYEKL. Trimming removed 0 bases at V and 0 bases at J, with 6 bases between. This CDR3 has 14 residues. This clonotype was detected ten times or more. The antigen is unknown. Preparation of TCR beta libraries was done by quantitative 5'-RACE with molecular barcodes. TCRdb analysed the 5' RACE reads with MiXCR anew, one entry per CDR3 protein. There are hundreds of thousands of distinct CDR3 sequences in the sample; 20% occur only once, and around 13% lies in the top ten. The rearrangement links TRBV4-1 to TRBJ2-7, with a tentative D call TRBD2 (5 bases). The sequencing input was blood, either unsorted or a sorted T cell fraction (not recorded which). The sequence was obtained from a male donor with ankylosing spondylitis or in good health (not recorded which). The CDR3 protein is CASSQDRGSYEQYF. CDR3 DNA: TGCGCCAGCAGCCAAGATCGGGGCTCCTACGAGCAGTACTTC.